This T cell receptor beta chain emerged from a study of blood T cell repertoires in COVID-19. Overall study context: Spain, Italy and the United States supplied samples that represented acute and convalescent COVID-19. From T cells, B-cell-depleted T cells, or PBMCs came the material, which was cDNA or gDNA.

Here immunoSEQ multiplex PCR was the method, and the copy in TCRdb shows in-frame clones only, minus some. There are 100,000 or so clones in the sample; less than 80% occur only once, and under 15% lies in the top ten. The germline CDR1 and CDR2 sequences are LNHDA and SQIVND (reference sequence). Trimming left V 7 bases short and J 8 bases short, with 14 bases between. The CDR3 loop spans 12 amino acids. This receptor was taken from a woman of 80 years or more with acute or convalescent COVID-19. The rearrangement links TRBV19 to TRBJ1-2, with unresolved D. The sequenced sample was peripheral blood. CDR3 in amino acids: CASNIIGRGYTF. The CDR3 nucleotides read TGTGCCAGTAATATCATAGGGAGAGGCTACACCTTC. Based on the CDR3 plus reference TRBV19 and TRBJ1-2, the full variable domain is DGGITQSPKYLFRKEGQNVTLSCEQNLNHDAMYWYRQDPGQGLRLIYYSQIVNDFQKGDIAEGYSVSREKKESFPLTVTSAQKNPTAFYLCASNIIGRGYTFGSGTRLTVV.